The text below deals with one TCR beta chain. Its antigen is not identified. These data are taken from a study of post-analysis software for immune sequencing data. Study-wide points: Significantly lower normalized Chao1 diversity was seen in multiple sclerosis patients than in controls. TRBV5-6, TRBV5-1 and TRBV20-1 were among four or five TRBV segments more frequent in patients than controls.

Presence of unique molecular identifiers characterized the TCR beta cDNA libraries. TCRdb passed the PCR reads through MiXCR, listing each CDR3 protein once. The table has some 690,000 distinct CDR3 sequences, less than 35% seen once. V dropped 6 bases and J dropped 3 bases, with 8 bases sitting between them. Germline V gene data show CDR1 as LNHDA and CDR2 as SQIVND (reference sequence). CDR3 length equals 12 residues. This chain connects TRBV19 to TRBJ2-5, with D unresolved. This TCR was recovered from a girl between 5 and 17 years old with multiple sclerosis. Sequenced input: blood. DNA for the CDR3: TGTGCCAGTAGCTCTCTGAAAGAGACCCAGTACTTC. It encodes CASSSLKETQYF.